A single sample is the source of the 10 T cell receptor beta chains below, sequenced in a study of blood T cell repertoires in COVID-19. TCRdb's copy holds only in-frame clones and misses some; the assay was immunoSEQ multiplex PCR. This sample has around 300,000 clones; almost 90% occur once, and the top ten carry less than 3.5%. The specimen sequenced was peripheral blood. The receptors originated from a woman under 40 with COVID-19, enrolled during active disease.

This clone occurred once. V usage is TRBV3-1 (or the pseudogene TRBV3-2) and J usage is TRBJ2-7, with D perhaps matching TRBD2 (5 bases). V gave up 1 base and J gave up 2 bases, with 12 bases separating them. The CDR3 covers 15 residues. Per the germline V gene, CDR1 is LGHDT and CDR2 is YNNKEL (reference sequence). CDR3 nucleotides: TGTGCCAGCAGCCAAGTTCGAGGGCCGGCCTACGAGCAGTACTTC. Translating it yields CASSQVRGPAYEQYF.

The CDR3 region is CASSVDAGQGRNNEQFF. The DNA for the CDR3 is TGTGCCAGCAGCGTAGACGCGGGACAGGGGAGGAACAATGAGCAGTTCTTC. The V gene is TRBV9, the J gene TRBJ2-1, with 10 bases matching TRBD1. The CDR3 covers 17 residues. J was trimmed by 5 bases and V by 0 bases; bases with no gene match: 8. In germline, CDR1 is SGDLS, CDR2 YYNGEE.

This clone was observed a handful of times. V is TRBV3-1 (or the pseudogene TRBV3-2) and J is TRBJ2-2, with a possible D match to TRBD2 (5 bases). The CDR3 has 15 amino acids. Per germline, CDR1 LGHDT and CDR2 YNNKEL (reference sequence). V lost 0 bases, J lost 6 bases, and 11 bases lay in between. In nucleotides, the CDR3 is TGTGCCAGCAGCCAAGATCTTGGGCGGGCCGGGGAGCTGTTTTTT. This codes for CASSQDLGRAGELFF.

V usage is TRBV27 and J usage is TRBJ2-3; tentatively, D is TRBD2 (9 bases). This CDR3 is 15 amino acids long. The germline CDR1 and CDR2 sequences are MNHEY and SMNVEV (reference sequence). V was cut by 5 bases and J by 1 base, with 13 bases left in between. This CDR3 is CASSLAGQGTDTQYF. In DNA, the CDR3 is TGTGCCAGCAGTCTAGCGGGACAGGGCACAGATACGCAGTATTTT.

This clone was detected a few times. The same CDR3 is also encoded by other DNA sequences in this sample. The V gene is TRBV18, the J gene TRBJ2-1; 11 positions match TRBD2. V trimming: 2 bases; J trimming: 1 base; junction bases outside the gene matches: 4. Germline lookup yields CDR1 KGHSH and CDR2 LQKENI. The CDR3 runs to 17 residues. CDR3: CASSPGTSGSSYNEQFF. The CDR3 DNA follows: TGTGCCAGCTCACCAGGGACTAGCGGATCTTCCTACAATGAGCAGTTCTTC.

The chain recombines TRBV5-1 with TRBJ2-3, with 9 bases that match TRBD1. Germline trimming cut 1 base from V and 6 bases from J; bases unmatched to any gene: 9. The CDR3 runs to 16 residues. Germline V lookup: CDR1 SGHRS, CDR2 YFSETQ. CDR3 residues: CASSLTGTGRADTQYF. CDR3 sequence (DNA): TGCGCCAGCAGCTTGACGGGGACAGGGAGGGCGGATACGCAGTATTTT.

This clone is a singleton in its sample. The chain couples TRBV4-2 to TRBJ2-3; 10 positions match TRBD2. The CDR3 extends over 16 amino acids. Trimming removed 4 bases from V and 4 bases from J; junction bases left unmatched: 8. Germline V gene sequence: CDR1 LGHNA, CDR2 YNFKEQ. CDR3 sequence reads: CASSPRLAGPPDTQYF. CDR3 nucleotides: TGTGCCAGCAGCCCCCGACTAGCGGGCCCCCCAGATACGCAGTATTTT.

The rearrangement uses TRBV6-1 and TRBJ1-1; TRBD1 matches at 7 bases. Unmatched junction bases numbered 12, after V lost 3 bases and J lost 8 bases. There are 15 residues in the CDR3. From germline, CDR1 is MNHNS and CDR2 SASEGT. The CDR3 sequence: CASSDWDRLIVEAFF. The CDR3 DNA reads TGTGCCAGCAGTGATTGGGACAGACTAATCGTAGAAGCTTTCTTT.

This rearrangement joins TRBV6-6 to TRBJ1-2, with TRBD1 matching 7 bases. Unmatched junction bases numbered 9, after V lost 7 bases and J lost 4 bases. This CDR3 has 14 residues. Germline V CDR1 and CDR2: MNHNY, SVGAGI (reference sequence). CDR3 nucleotide sequence: TGTGCCAGCACCATAGGGGGCATCCCCTATGGCTACACCTTC. It encodes CASTIGGIPYGYTF.

V is TRBV2 and J is TRBJ2-1; TRBD1 might be the D (6 bases). Germline CDR1 reads SNHLY; CDR2 reads FYNNEI. Trimming took 7 bases from V and 7 from J, leaving 11 bases between them. The CDR3 is 12 amino acids. The CDR3 sequence is CASTEGGNEQFF. For the CDR3, the DNA is TGTGCCAGCACCGAAGGGGGAAATGAGCAGTTCTTC.